Listed below are T cell receptor beta chains from one sample, sequenced in a study of blood T cells in healthy people across ages. TCRdb redid the calling of the 5' RACE reads with MiXCR, one entry per CDR3 protein. This table holds 790,000 or so distinct CDR3 sequences, about 61% found once. Sequenced input: blood. The receptors were gathered from a man between 40 and 49 years old in good health. CDR3s include the opening cysteine and the closing phenylalanine or tryptophan. A D gene is named only where the DNA matches it firmly. Size is stated for part of the rows, as once, few or many counts, or as a class when the clone is expanded.

DNA: TGTGCCAGCAGCCAAGATACGGACAGAACTTATGGCTACACCTTC
CDR3: CASSQDTDRTYGYTF
J: TRBJ1-2
V: TRBV3-1
size: .
D: .

DNA: TGTGCCAGCATAGGAGGGCCTTTCGGGACCCAGTACTTC
CDR3: CASIGGPFGTQYF
J: TRBJ2-5
V: TRBV28
size: .
D: .

DNA: TGCAGCGTTGATGAAGGACAGAACCGGGGGACCCAGTACTTC
CDR3: CSVDEGQNRGTQYF
J: TRBJ2-5
V: TRBV29-1
size: few
D: .

DNA: TGTGCCAGCAGCCTTCGGACTAGCGGTCTGTTGGTAGAGACCCAGTACTTC
CDR3: CASSLRTSGLLVETQYF
J: TRBJ2-5
V: TRBV7-7
size: .
D: TRBD2

DNA: TGTGCCAGCAAGTATCAAGAGACCCAGTACTTC
CDR3: CASKYQETQYF
J: TRBJ2-5
V: TRBV2
size: once
D: .

DNA: TGCAGCGCAGGGGACATTGAACCAGATACGCAGTATTTT
CDR3: CSAGDIEPDTQYF
J: TRBJ2-3
V: TRBV29-1
size: .
D: .

DNA: TGCAGTGCTAGAGATACGGGGGGGTCCTACAATGAGCAGTTCTTC
CDR3: CSARDTGGSYNEQFF
J: TRBJ2-1
V: TRBV20-1
size: .
D: TRBD2

DNA: TGTGCCAGCAGCGCGGGGACTAGCGGGAGTGGACTAGCCAAAAACATTCAGTACTTC
CDR3: CASSAGTSGSGLAKNIQYF
J: TRBJ2-4
V: TRBV5-4
size: few
D: TRBD2

DNA: TGTGCCAGCAGCCGAGAGGGGGGACGAGAGCAGTACTTC
CDR3: CASSREGGREQYF
J: TRBJ2-7
V: TRBV7-2
size: .
D: .

DNA: TGCGGAGGTCGGGGGCGCAGCTATGGCTACACCTTC
CDR3: CGGRGRSYGYTF
J: TRBJ1-2
V: TRBV20-1
size: .
D: .

DNA: TGTGCCAGCACCCCAGGGACCCATGGCTACACCTTC
CDR3: CASTPGTHGYTF
J: TRBJ1-2
V: TRBV6-1
size: .
D: .

DNA: TGCAGTGCCCTGGGACTAGCGGGTAGCACAGATACGCAGTATTTT
CDR3: CSALGLAGSTDTQYF
J: TRBJ2-3
V: TRBV20-1
size: .
D: TRBD2

DNA: TGTGCCAGCAGCTTAGGGGGGTATCAGCAGTTCTTC
CDR3: CASSLGGYQQFF
J: TRBJ2-1
V: TRBV11-2
size: once
D: .

DNA: TGTGCCATCAGTGGGGACAGGCTAGCTAAGAACACTGAAGCTTTCTTT
CDR3: CAISGDRLAKNTEAFF
J: TRBJ1-1
V: TRBV10-3
size: few
D: TRBD1

DNA: TGTGCCACCAGCAGAGTGTCAGGAACCTATGGCTACACCTTC
CDR3: CATSRVSGTYGYTF
J: TRBJ1-2
V: TRBV15
size: .
D: .

DNA: TGCGCCAGCAGCTTGGAACTAGCGGGAGGTCCCACCTCTGGGGCCAACGTCCTGACTTTC
CDR3: CASSLELAGGPTSGANVLTF
J: TRBJ2-6
V: TRBV5-1
size: few
D: TRBD2

DNA: TGTGCCAGCAGCCACCGGACAGGAAACACCATATATTTT
CDR3: CASSHRTGNTIYF
J: TRBJ1-3
V: TRBV11-3
size: .
D: .

DNA: TGTGCCAGCAGCGCAGCTAGCGGGGGAGGAGAGACCCAGTTCTTC
CDR3: CASSAASGGGETQFF
J: TRBJ2-1
V: TRBV7-8
size: .
D: TRBD2

DNA: TGTGCCGGCAGCCAGGGTATAGCGGGAAACACAGATACGCAGTATTTT
CDR3: CAGSQGIAGNTDTQYF
J: TRBJ2-3
V: TRBV3-1
size: .
D: TRBD2

DNA: TGTGCCAGCAGTTATGCCCCCGACAGCTCCTACAATGAGCAGTTCTTC
CDR3: CASSYAPDSSYNEQFF
J: TRBJ2-1
V: TRBV6-5
size: few
D: .

DNA: TGTGCCAGCAGTTTAGAGGGGCAGGGAACGGTCGATGAGCAGTTCTTC
CDR3: CASSLEGQGTVDEQFF
J: TRBJ2-1
V: TRBV28
size: .
D: .

DNA: TGTGCCAGCAGCGTGGACCGGATGGGGGGCTACACCTTC
CDR3: CASSVDRMGGYTF
J: TRBJ1-2
V: TRBV5-6
size: .
D: .

DNA: TGTGCCAGCAGCCCGGTAGGAGTAGCCCCTGAGCAGTTCTTC
CDR3: CASSPVGVAPEQFF
J: TRBJ2-1
V: TRBV7-9
size: .
D: .

DNA: TGTGCCAGCAGACTAGCGGCCGGCTCCTACAATGAGCAGTTCTTC
CDR3: CASRLAAGSYNEQFF
J: TRBJ2-1
V: TRBV12-3/TRBV12-4
size: once
D: TRBD2

DNA: TGTGCCAGCAGCGAGGGGACAGGACAGAAAAATCAGCCCCAGCATTTT
CDR3: CASSEGTGQKNQPQHF
J: TRBJ1-5
V: TRBV9
size: .
D: TRBD1

DNA: TGCAGTGCTTCGACGGGGACTAATGAAAAACTGTTTTTT
CDR3: CSASTGTNEKLFF
J: TRBJ1-4
V: TRBV20-1
size: .
D: .

DNA: TGTGCCAGCAGCTTAGTGGATTCACCCCTCCACTTT
CDR3: CASSLVDSPLHF
J: TRBJ1-6
V: TRBV7-9
size: many
D: .

DNA: TGTGCCACCAGCGAACTAAAGTACAATGAGCAGTACTTC
CDR3: CATSELKYNEQYF
J: TRBJ2-5
V: TRBV15
size: .
D: .

DNA: TGTGCCAGCAGTTCTCAACTAGGGGGAGAGACCCAGTACTTC
CDR3: CASSSQLGGETQYF
J: TRBJ2-5
V: TRBV6-6
size: .
D: .

DNA: TGTGCCATCAGTAAGTCCGGGGGCACAGATACGCAGTATTTT
CDR3: CAISKSGGTDTQYF
J: TRBJ2-3
V: TRBV10-3
size: .
D: .

DNA: TGTGCCAGCAGCTCTCCCGGGAGGGGTTCTGGGGCCAACGTCCTGACTTTC
CDR3: CASSSPGRGSGANVLTF
J: TRBJ2-6
V: TRBV27
size: few
D: TRBD2

DNA: TGTGCCAGCAGCCCCGCCGGGACTAGTGTGGACAATGAGCAGTTCTTC
CDR3: CASSPAGTSVDNEQFF
J: TRBJ2-1
V: TRBV7-3
size: many
D: TRBD2

DNA: TGCGCCAGCAGCGGGGCCGTCCCCTACGAGCAGTACTTC
CDR3: CASSGAVPYEQYF
J: TRBJ2-7
V: TRBV5-1
size: .
D: .

DNA: TGTGCCAGCAGCTTAGTAGGCAGGTCCAGCACAGATACGCAGTATTTT
CDR3: CASSLVGRSSTDTQYF
J: TRBJ2-3
V: TRBV7-2
size: few
D: .

DNA: TGTGCCAGTTTTGAGGGGGGCCAGGAGCAGTACTTC
CDR3: CASFEGGQEQYF
J: TRBJ2-7
V: TRBV6-6
size: .
D: .

DNA: TGTGCCAGCTCACCAGGGACCGGTCGCCTCTCTGGAAACACCATATATTTT
CDR3: CASSPGTGRLSGNTIYF
J: TRBJ1-3
V: TRBV18
size: .
D: .

DNA: TGTGCCAGCAGCTTAGACCTAGCGGGACCCTACAATGAGCAGTTCTTC
CDR3: CASSLDLAGPYNEQFF
J: TRBJ2-1
V: TRBV7-2
size: few
D: TRBD2

DNA: TGCAGCGTTGGAGTCGGGATGGGCACAGATACGCAGTATTTT
CDR3: CSVGVGMGTDTQYF
J: TRBJ2-3
V: TRBV29-1
size: .
D: .

DNA: TGTGCCATCAAAGAAGAAGGAAGAAACTACAATGAGCAGTTCTTC
CDR3: CAIKEEGRNYNEQFF
J: TRBJ2-1
V: TRBV10-3
size: .
D: .

DNA: TGCGCCAGCAGCTTGGAACGGGGTAGGGGTGGCTACACCTTC
CDR3: CASSLERGRGGYTF
J: TRBJ1-2
V: TRBV5-1
size: .
D: .

DNA: TGTGCCAGCAGCGTACGGGCGGGGGGTCCCACAGATACGCAGTATTTT
CDR3: CASSVRAGGPTDTQYF
J: TRBJ2-3
V: TRBV9
size: .
D: TRBD2

DNA: TGTGCCTCCCGACTGGACCGCACAGATACGCAGTATTTT
CDR3: CASRLDRTDTQYF
J: TRBJ2-3
V: TRBV10-3
size: once
D: .